This TCR beta chain was recorded in a study of PD-1 blockade in mismatch repair-deficient tumors. Across the whole study: Patients had more than ten mismatch repair-deficient cancer types, all previously treated and progressing. General study results and limits: After pembrolizumab, tumor-resident clones rose rapidly, then generally contracted before radiologic responses.

Germline CDR1 reads SGHDT; CDR2 reads YYEEEE. The CDR3 runs to 16 residues. V trimming: 5 bases; J trimming: 7 bases; junction bases outside the gene matches: 12. The method was immunoSEQ multiplex PCR; TCRdb's version includes in-frame clones alone and lacks a portion of them. The sample comprises under 85,000 clones, about 72% of which are singletons, and approximately 5% rests with the top ten. In this sample, this clone turned up a few times. Its antigen is unidentified. Mismatch repair deficiency was confirmed in all patients, by PCR or immunohistochemistry. TCR sequencing covered a few patients who responded to pembrolizumab.

The sequence was collected from an adult with mismatch repair-deficient cancer. This material consisted of peripheral blood, taken 2 weeks after starting pembrolizumab. This chain connects TRBV5-6 to TRBJ2-1, with TRBD2 identical over 10 bases. CDR3 in amino acids: CASRNFLAGENNEQFF. CDR3 sequence (DNA): TGTGCCAGCAGAAATTTCCTAGCGGGAGAAAATAATGAGCAGTTCTTC. Complete variable domain (other parts from reference TRBV5-6 and TRBJ2-1): DAGVTQSPTHLIKTRGQQVTLRCSPKSGHDTVSWYQQALGQGPQFIFQYYEEEERQRGNFPDRFSGHQFPNYSSELNVNALLLGDSALYLCASRNFLAGENNEQFFGPGTRLTVL.